The TCR beta chain described here comes from a study of spatial heterogeneity in lung cancer. The CDR3 sequence is 18 residues long. Germline CDR1 and CDR2: LGHNA and YNFKEQ. The V and J ends lost 0 bases and 2 bases respectively, with 19 bases between them. As for time point: sample taken at primary tumor resection. MiXCR, applied by TCRdb to the 5' RACE reads, yields one record per CDR3 protein. The sample carries 30,000 to 45,000 distinct CDR3 sequences, just over 3% recorded once. This clonotype was seen more than once but under ten times. The material sequenced was normal lung tissue next to the tumor, taken at surgery. This receptor was obtained from a male donor with early-stage non-small cell lung cancer. The chain carries TRBV4-2 and TRBJ2-5, with a possible D match to TRBD2 (5 bases). CDR3 sequence reads: CASSQDLAAGPNQETQYF. As DNA, the CDR3 is TGTGCCAGCAGCCAAGATCTGGCCGCGGGCCCGAATCAAGAGACCCAGTACTTC.